A selection of T cell receptor beta chains follows, all from one sample in a study of vaccination and CD4 T cells after COVID-19. These receptors lack a known antigen. TCRdb analysed the PCR reads with MiXCR anew, one entry per CDR3 protein. This sample has around 20,000 distinct CDR3 sequences, with 40% to 50% found just once. This specimen consisted of CD4+ T cells from blood, cultured in vitro, obtained before SARS-CoV-2 vaccination. The receptor set was obtained from a human donor who had recovered from COVID-19. CDR3s include the opening cysteine and the closing phenylalanine or tryptophan. D genes are given only for firm matches. The size field is filled for only some rows; it gives once, few, many or a size class.

v_call	clone_size	d_call	j_call	cdr3_aa	cdr3_nt
TRBV10-3	few	TRBD1	TRBJ2-7	CAIRGDRESSYEQYF	TGTGCCATCAGGGGGGACAGGGAGAGCTCCTACGAGCAGTACTTC
TRBV27	-	TRBD1	TRBJ2-7	CASSRKTGGLGEQYF	TGTGCCAGCAGTAGGAAGACAGGGGGCTTGGGGGAGCAGTACTTC
TRBV24-1	-	TRBD1	TRBJ1-2	CATSGGSNYGYTF	TGTGCCACCTCAGGGGGCTCGAACTATGGCTACACCTTC
TRBV7-8	-	-	TRBJ1-3	CASSLSLAGTGNTIYF	TGTGCCAGCAGCTTATCCTTGGCAGGCACTGGAAACACCATATATTTT
TRBV12-3/TRBV12-4	large	-	TRBJ1-2	CASSPRVVRGNGYTF	TGTGCCAGCAGTCCGAGAGTCGTCCGGGGTAATGGCTACACCTTC
TRBV7-8	-	-	TRBJ2-2	CASSRRDTTGELFF	TGTGCCAGCAGCCGGCGGGATACCACCGGGGAGCTGTTTTTT
TRBV7-9	-	-	TRBJ2-7	CASSLVGVGEQYF	TGTGCCAGCAGCTTAGTAGGAGTCGGCGAGCAGTACTTC
TRBV7-2	few	-	TRBJ1-3	CASSFPVAAGNTIYF	TGTGCCAGCAGCTTCCCGGTGGCAGCAGGAAACACCATATATTTT
TRBV27	-	TRBD1	TRBJ2-7	CASSRTGTGAYYEQYF	TGTGCCAGCAGTAGAACCGGGACAGGGGCTTACTACGAGCAGTACTTC
TRBV6-1	-	TRBD1	TRBJ1-1	CASSEQGAAFF	TGTGCCAGCAGCGAACAGGGGGCAGCTTTCTTT
TRBV6-5	-	-	TRBJ1-2	CASSYSPGSHSGYTF	TGTGCCAGCAGTTACTCCCCCGGGAGCCACTCTGGCTACACCTTC
TRBV10-3	-	-	TRBJ1-2	CAISAQGQANYGYTF	TGTGCCATCAGTGCCCAGGGCCAAGCTAACTATGGCTACACCTTC
TRBV7-9	-	TRBD2	TRBJ2-3	CASSILSGLAKTDTQYF	TGTGCCAGCAGCATCCTCTCGGGACTAGCGAAAACAGATACGCAGTATTTT
TRBV20-1	-	TRBD2	TRBJ2-3	CSASGGGVGTDTQYF	TGCAGTGCTAGCGGGGGAGGGGTCGGCACAGATACGCAGTATTTT
TRBV24-1	few	TRBD2	TRBJ2-1	CATSDKRGRGGNEQFF	TGTGCCACCAGTGATAAACGGGGTAGGGGAGGGAATGAGCAGTTCTTC
TRBV20-1	few	TRBD1	TRBJ1-2	CSAYPPGQGGYGYTF	TGCAGTGCTTATCCCCCGGGACAGGGAGGTTATGGCTACACCTTC
TRBV7-9	-	-	TRBJ1-4	CASSPLSRSANEKLFF	TGTGCCAGCAGCCCGCTGAGTCGGTCGGCTAATGAAAAACTGTTTTTT
TRBV15	-	-	TRBJ2-2	CATQGGGPSTGELFF	TGTGCCACCCAGGGGGGAGGGCCAAGCACCGGGGAGCTGTTTTTT
TRBV20-1	few	-	TRBJ2-3	CSARDRPSVGTDTQYF	TGCAGTGCTAGAGATCGGCCTAGCGTAGGCACAGATACGCAGTATTTT
TRBV6-2/TRBV6-3	-	-	TRBJ1-2	CASSYGVLNYGYTF	TGTGCCAGCAGTTACGGGGTCCTCAACTATGGCTACACCTTC
TRBV7-3	-	-	TRBJ1-1	CASSLDLNTEAFF	TGTGCCAGCAGTCTCGACCTGAACACTGAAGCTTTCTTT
TRBV7-6	few	-	TRBJ2-7	CASSLVRQAPYEQYF	TGTGCCAGCAGCTTAGTTCGGCAGGCTCCCTACGAGCAGTACTTC
TRBV5-4	-	-	TRBJ1-1	CASSPQAQTSNTEAFF	TGTGCCAGCAGCCCCCAGGCGCAGACCTCGAACACTGAAGCTTTCTTT
TRBV6-2/TRBV6-3	few	TRBD1	TRBJ2-5	CASRTRQGQRAQYF	TGTGCCAGCAGGACAAGACAGGGACAACGAGCCCAGTACTTC
TRBV14	-	-	TRBJ1-1	CASSQSLTVNTEAFF	TGTGCCAGCAGCCAGAGTTTGACAGTGAACACTGAAGCTTTCTTT
TRBV10-3	few	TRBD1	TRBJ1-2	CAISGGQGNSYGYTF	TGTGCCATCAGTGGGGGACAGGGGAATAGCTATGGCTACACCTTC
TRBV4-2	-	TRBD1	TRBJ1-2	CASSQDGQGVKGYTF	TGTGCCAGCAGCCAAGATGGTCAGGGGGTAAAAGGCTACACCTTC
TRBV6-1	few	-	TRBJ1-5	CASSRTASNQPQHF	TGTGCCAGCTCAAGGACGGCTAGCAATCAGCCCCAGCATTTT
TRBV6-2/TRBV6-3	-	-	TRBJ1-2	CASSYPQGTNYGNTF	TGTGCCAGCAGTTACCCGCAGGGGACCAACTATGGCAACACCTTC
TRBV12-3/TRBV12-4	-	TRBD2	TRBJ2-2	CASLLAGGPSGELFF	TGTGCCAGCCTTCTAGCGGGAGGGCCTTCCGGGGAGCTGTTTTTT
TRBV7-2	-	-	TRBJ2-7	CASSLHGDQEQYF	TGTGCCAGCAGCTTACATGGGGACCAGGAGCAGTACTTC
TRBV12-3/TRBV12-4	-	TRBD1	TRBJ1-6	CASRTGTGTYSPLHF	TGTGCCAGCAGAACCGGGACAGGGACTTATTCACCCCTCCACTTT
TRBV7-3	few	-	TRBJ2-5	CASSSWGVQGETQYF	TGTGCCAGCAGTTCCTGGGGGGTACAGGGGGAGACCCAGTACTTC
TRBV30	few	-	TRBJ1-2	CAWRRNGPYGYTF	TGTGCCTGGAGACGAAACGGCCCCTATGGCTACACCTTC
TRBV12-3/TRBV12-4	-	-	TRBJ2-2	CASSGQTNTGELFF	TGTGCCAGCAGCGGACAGACCAACACCGGGGAGCTGTTTTTT
TRBV7-2	-	TRBD1	TRBJ1-2	CASSAQGESVYGYTF	TGTGCCAGCAGCGCACAGGGGGAGTCTGTCTATGGCTACACCTTC
TRBV20-1	-	-	TRBJ1-1	CSARDPTTEAFF	TGCAGTGCTAGAGATCCCACCACTGAAGCTTTCTTT
TRBV28	-	-	TRBJ1-2	CASRRGKALVGYTF	TGTGCCAGCAGACGAGGGAAGGCTCTGGTTGGCTACACCTTC
TRBV18	-	-	TRBJ2-2	CASSPLYTGELFF	TGTGCCAGCTCACCACTCTATACCGGGGAGCTGTTTTTT